This T cell receptor beta chain derives from a study of blood T cell repertoires in COVID-19. On the study more broadly: Material from acute and convalescent COVID-19 was sourced from the United States, Italy and Spain. T cells, B-cell-depleted T cells, or PBMCs supplied cDNA or gDNA.

CDR3 size: 17 residues. Trimming took 4 bases from V and 4 from J; bases not matched to a gene: 9. Germline lookup yields CDR1 MNHEY and CDR2 SMNVEV (reference sequence). Authors' analysis steps: Researchers report that nucleated cell counts were estimated from reference gene primer amplification. Sequencing was performed with immunoSEQ multiplex PCR; in TCRdb, only in-frame clones are kept and a portion is missing. The DNA was the basis for D and trimming; V, J and clone size are from that table. The sample records about 100,000 clones, 80% to 90% being singletons. V is TRBV27 and J is TRBJ2-7; 14 nucleotides line up with TRBD2. The TCR sequence derives from a woman between 25 and 40 years old with acute or convalescent COVID-19. Specimen: peripheral blood. CDR3 amino acids: CASSSGLAGGLFYEQYF. CDR3 nucleotide sequence: TGTGCCAGCAGTTCCGGACTAGCGGGGGGCTTATTTTACGAGCAGTACTTC.